What follows are 21 T cell receptor beta chains derived from one specimen sequenced in a study of blood T cell repertoires in COVID-19. This table comes from immunoSEQ multiplex PCR, and its TCRdb copy is limited to in-frame clones, with some not included. Among 50,000 to 85,000 clones, 82% were seen once, and the ten largest hold about 6.9%. The sequencing sample was made of peripheral blood. These TCRs come from a man aged 55 to 70 with acute or convalescent COVID-19.

This clone was counted a single time. The chain joins TRBV2 to TRBJ1-6; 11 bases fit TRBD1. This CDR3 is 15 amino acids long. Germline V gene lookup returns CDR1 SNHLY and CDR2 FYNNEI. The trim removed 2 bases at V and 9 bases at J, leaving 3 bases unmatched. The CDR3 sequence is CASSELGQGGSPLHF. Here the CDR3 DNA reads TGTGCCAGCAGTGAATTGGGACAGGGGGGTTCACCCCTCCACTTT.

The chain couples TRBV2 to TRBJ2-1; maybe TRBD2 (6 bases). CDR1 SNHLY and CDR2 FYNNEI come from the germline V gene. The ends were cut back, 5 bases at V and 0 bases at J, with 11 bases in the middle. There are 15 residues in the CDR3. CDR3 nucleotide sequence: TGTGCCAGCAGTCGACTAGTGAGCTCCTACAATGAGCAGTTCTTC. This translates into CASSRLVSSYNEQFF.

This sequence joins TRBV6-2 or TRBV6-3 and TRBJ1-1; TRBD1 matches 10 bases. The J segment lost 4 bases and the V segment lost 6 bases, leaving 5 bases of the junction unmatched. CDR1 and CDR2 (germline): MNHEY, SVGEGT. The CDR3 contains 14 residues. The chain's CDR3 is CASSHDRGLTEAFF. The CDR3 DNA reads as TGTGCCAGCAGCCACGACAGGGGGCTCACTGAAGCTTTCTTT.

Worth noting for this clone: The same CDR3 is also encoded by other DNA sequences in this sample. This rearrangement joins TRBV7-2 to TRBJ1-3; D gene unclear. The CDR3 consists of 13 residues. Germline CDR1 reads SGHTA; CDR2 reads FQGNSA. Between the trimmed V and J ends, which lost 4 bases and 0 bases, there was a span of 4 bases. CDR3 protein: CASSSGSGNTIYF. For the CDR3, the DNA is TGTGCCAGCAGCTCCGGCTCTGGAAACACCATATATTTT.

The chain uses TRBV2 and TRBJ1-5; maybe TRBD1 (5 bases). V dropped 4 bases and J dropped 1 base, with 11 bases sitting between them. The CDR3 consists of 15 residues. Germline V gene data show CDR1 as SNHLY and CDR2 as FYNNEI. Here the CDR3 reads CASSGGLMSNQPQHF. CDR3 coding DNA: TGTGCCAGCAGTGGGGGCCTGATGAGCAATCAGCCCCAGCATTTT.

V and J are TRBV27 and TRBJ1-6; 10 positions match TRBD1. Germline lookup yields CDR1 MNHEY and CDR2 SMNVEV (reference sequence). This CDR3 region has 17 residues. V shed 5 bases and J 4 bases; nucleotides not matched to a gene: 8. The CDR3 bases are TGTGCCAGCAGTAGAGGGAGGACAGGGGGGTATAATTCACCCCTCCACTTT. Translated: CASSRGRTGGYNSPLHF.

The genes are TRBV2 and TRBJ1-4, with 9 bases matching TRBD1. The CDR3 covers 11 residues. Germline CDR1 and CDR2: SNHLY and FYNNEI. The J segment lost 5 bases and the V segment lost 11 bases, leaving 0 bases of the junction unmatched. The CDR3 DNA follows: TGTGCCGGACAGGGGAATGAAAAACTGTTTTTT. Translation gives CAGQGNEKLFF.

With regard to this clone: Other DNA sequences from this sample encode an identical CDR3 as well. This sequence joins TRBV30 and TRBJ1-1; no clear D. Trimming took 2 bases from V and 7 from J, leaving 8 bases between them. This CDR3 region has 11 residues. Per the germline V gene, CDR1 is GTSNPN and CDR2 is SVGIG (reference sequence). CDR3 loop: CAWSPTREAFF. CDR3 in DNA: TGTGCCTGGAGTCCTACCCGTGAAGCTTTCTTT.

CDR3 in amino acids: CASSIQPLAGAITDTQYF. CDR3 bases: TGTGCCAGTAGTATCCAGCCCTTGGCGGGGGCCATCACAGATACGCAGTATTTT. The chain combines TRBV19 with TRBJ2-3, with TRBD2 as a possible D gene (7 bases). The V end was cut by 3 bases, the J end by 2 bases, with 21 bases between. The CDR3 has 18 amino acids. From germline, CDR1 is LNHDA and CDR2 SQIVND (reference sequence).

V gene TRBV5-4 combines with J gene TRBJ1-2; D gene uncertain. V lost 4 bases and J lost 3, with 10 bases in between. The CDR3 is 13 amino acids. The germline V gene encodes CDR1 SGHNT and CDR2 YYREEE (reference sequence). CDR3 residues: CASSPGSDYGYTF. The CDR3 nucleotides read TGTGCCAGCAGCCCTGGTAGCGACTATGGCTACACCTTC. The full variable domain, rest sourced from reference TRBV5-4 and TRBJ1-2, is ETGVTQSPTHLIKTRGQQVTLRCSSQSGHNTVSWYQQALGQGPQFIFQYYREEENGRGNFPPRFSGLQFPNYSSELNVNALELDDSALYLCASSPGSDYGYTFGSGTRLTVV.

The V call is TRBV7-2, the J call TRBJ1-2; tentative D call: TRBD1 (5 bases). V gave up 4 bases and J gave up 1 base, with 7 bases separating them. The CDR3 runs to 13 residues. The germline CDR1 and CDR2 sequences are SGHTA and FQGNSA. In DNA form, the CDR3 reads TGTGCCAGCAGCTCACAGGTTAACTATGGCTACACCTTC. As protein: CASSSQVNYGYTF.

This rearrangement joins TRBV5-1 to TRBJ2-7; TRBD2 agrees at 7 bases. The CDR3 totals 16 residues. The V segment lost 0 bases and the J segment 3 bases; nucleotides outside the gene matches: 9. In germline, CDR1 is SGHRS, CDR2 YFSETQ. The CDR3 region has the DNA TGCGCCAGCAGCTTGGGGGGAGTAGGGGAGGGCTACGAGCAGTACTTC. Encoded protein: CASSLGGVGEGYEQYF. Using reference TRBV5-1 and TRBJ2-7 for the parts outside the CDR3, the full variable domain is KAGVTQTPRYLIKTRGQQVTLSCSPISGHRSVSWYQQTPGQGLQFLFEYFSETQRNKGNFPGRFSGRQFSNSRSEMNVSTLELGDSALYLCASSLGGVGEGYEQYFGPGTRLTVT.

The chain uses TRBV5-6 and TRBJ2-2; 11 nucleotides match TRBD1. Germline CDR1 SGHDT, CDR2 YYEEEE. With 7 bases clipped from V and 4 bases from J, the junction kept 3 bases outside the gene matches. The CDR3 is 14 amino acids. For the CDR3, the DNA is TGTGCCAGCTTGGGACAGGGGGGCACCGGGGAGCTGTTTTTT. Its protein is CASLGQGGTGELFF.

J is TRBJ1-2 and V is TRBV5-4; 12 bases are a match to TRBD1. The germline V gene encodes CDR1 SGHNT and CDR2 YYREEE (reference sequence). The CDR3 has 16 amino acids. J lost 7 bases, V lost 7 bases, and 14 bases had no gene match. CDR3 amino acids: CASSAGQGAFPVGYTF. In DNA, the CDR3 is TGTGCCAGCTCAGCGGGACAGGGGGCCTTTCCGGTTGGCTACACCTTC.

The chain has TRBV6-1 and TRBJ1-2, with a weak D call TRBD1 (6 bases). This CDR3 comprises 14 residues. V was cut by 1 base and J by 1 base, with 7 bases left in between. Germline CDR1 and CDR2: MNHNS and SASEGT. For the CDR3, the DNA is TGTGCCAGCAGTGAAGGGACAGTTAACTATGGCTACACCTTC. Translated, it gives CASSEGTVNYGYTF.

This clone has a single count. The chain uses TRBV18 and TRBJ1-6; 8 nucleotides align to TRBD1. CDR3 length: 17 residues. J was trimmed by 7 bases and V by 3 bases; bases with no gene match: 11. Germline CDR1 is KGHSH and CDR2 is LQKENI. The CDR3 sequence: CASSPGATGVGNSPLHF. Written as DNA, the CDR3 is TGTGCCAGCTCACCGGGGGCGACAGGGGTTGGGAATTCACCCCTCCACTTT.

The rearrangement uses TRBV12-3 or TRBV12-4 and TRBJ1-5, with D possibly matching TRBD1 (5 bases). V lost 2 bases to trimming and J lost 7 bases, with 9 bases between them. This CDR3 comprises 13 residues. The CDR3 is CASSLSRAQPQHF. The CDR3 DNA follows: TGTGCCAGCAGTTTAAGCAGGGCCCAGCCCCAGCATTTT.

V and J are TRBV10-3 and TRBJ1-2; D may be TRBD1 (5 bases). The germline gives CDR1 ENHRY, CDR2 SYGVKD. The V gene lost 4 bases and the J gene lost 4 bases, with 13 bases spanning the gap. The CDR3 has 14 amino acids. CDR3 nucleotide sequence: TGTGCCATCAGTGCGGGGGATTGGGGCTATGGCTACACCTTC. Translated, it gives CAISAGDWGYGYTF.

V and J are TRBV10-3 and TRBJ2-7; D unresolved. V was shortened by 3 bases and J by 6 bases, with 15 bases between the two germline ends. The CDR3 is 14 residues long. Looked up from germline, CDR1 is ENHRY and CDR2 is SYGVKD. The CDR3, as DNA: TGTGCCATCAGTGAAGTAGGATCCGGCGGCGAGCAGTACGTC. This translates into CAISEVGSGGEQYV.

V is TRBV18 and J is TRBJ2-5; maybe TRBD1 (6 bases). V was shortened by 0 bases and J by 2 bases, with 7 bases between the two germline ends. Germline CDR1 and CDR2: KGHSH and LQKENI. The CDR3 runs to 14 residues. The CDR3 here is CASSPPDRQETQYF. The CDR3 region has the DNA TGTGCCAGCTCACCACCTGACAGGCAAGAGACCCAGTACTTC.

The chain employs TRBV4-3 and TRBJ1-3; 7 bases are a match to TRBD1. V lost 0 bases and J lost 9; bases outside the gene matches: 8. This CDR3 is 15 amino acids long. Germline loops: CDR1 LGHNA, CDR2 YSLEER. The CDR3 sequence is CASSQDTTGRSTIYF. The CDR3 DNA is TGCGCCAGCAGCCAAGATACGACAGGGCGAAGCACCATATATTTT.